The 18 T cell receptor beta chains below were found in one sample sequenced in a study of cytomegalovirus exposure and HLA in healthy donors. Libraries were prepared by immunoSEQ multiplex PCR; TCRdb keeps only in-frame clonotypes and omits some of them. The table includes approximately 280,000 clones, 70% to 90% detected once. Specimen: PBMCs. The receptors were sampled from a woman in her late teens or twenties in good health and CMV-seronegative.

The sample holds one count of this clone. CDR3 nucleotides: TGTGCCAGCAGCTCCCAGGGTTTTGCTGAAGCTTTCTTT. Translation gives CASSSQGFAEAFF. This sequence joins TRBV7-3 and TRBJ1-1; possible D gene TRBD1, 5 bases. The CDR3 has 13 residues. From germline, CDR1 is SGHTA and CDR2 FQGTGA. Trimming took 4 bases from V and 6 from J, leaving 12 bases between them.

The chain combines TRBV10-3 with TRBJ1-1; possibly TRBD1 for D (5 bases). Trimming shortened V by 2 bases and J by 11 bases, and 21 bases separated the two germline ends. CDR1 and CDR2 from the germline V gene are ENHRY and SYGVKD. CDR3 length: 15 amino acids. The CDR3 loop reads CAISERPPGDRKAFF. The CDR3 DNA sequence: TGTGCCATCAGTGAGCGCCCCCCGGGGGATCGAAAGGCTTTCTTT.

The CDR3 here is CASSQDWRTGAREQYF. CDR3 sequence (DNA): TGCGCCAGCAGCCAAGATTGGAGGACAGGGGCGAGGGAGCAGTACTTC. The rearrangement joins TRBV4-3 to TRBJ2-7; TRBD1 matches 9 bases. The ends lost 0 bases at V and 7 bases at J; junction bases unmatched: 10. The CDR3 is made up of 16 amino acids. CDR1 is LGHNA and CDR2 is YSLEER in the germline V gene.

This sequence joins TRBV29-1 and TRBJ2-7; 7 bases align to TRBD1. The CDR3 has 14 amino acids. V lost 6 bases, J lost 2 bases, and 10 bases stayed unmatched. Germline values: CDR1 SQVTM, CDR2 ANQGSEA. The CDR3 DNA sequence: TGCAGCGTCGCGCCCCGGCAGGGGGCCTACGAGCAGTACTTC. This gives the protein CSVAPRQGAYEQYF.

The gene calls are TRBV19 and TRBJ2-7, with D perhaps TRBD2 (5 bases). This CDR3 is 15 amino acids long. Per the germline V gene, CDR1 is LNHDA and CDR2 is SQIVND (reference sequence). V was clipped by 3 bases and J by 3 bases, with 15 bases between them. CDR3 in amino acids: CASSITLFAGYEQYF. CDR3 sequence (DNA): TGTGCCAGTAGTATCACCCTTTTTGCGGGCTACGAGCAGTACTTC.

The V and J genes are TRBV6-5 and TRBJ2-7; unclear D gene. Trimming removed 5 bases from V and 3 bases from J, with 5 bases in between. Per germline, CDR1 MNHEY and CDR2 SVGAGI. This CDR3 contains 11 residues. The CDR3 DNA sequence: TGTGCCAGCAGTGGAGTCTACGAGCAGTACTTC. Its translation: CASSGVYEQYF.

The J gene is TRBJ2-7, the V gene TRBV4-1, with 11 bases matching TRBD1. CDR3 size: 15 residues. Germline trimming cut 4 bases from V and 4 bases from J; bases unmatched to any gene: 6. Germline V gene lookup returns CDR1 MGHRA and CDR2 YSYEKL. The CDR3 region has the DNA TGCGCCAGCAGCCGCGCCGGGACAGGGGGATACGAGCAGTACTTC. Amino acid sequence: CASSRAGTGGYEQYF.

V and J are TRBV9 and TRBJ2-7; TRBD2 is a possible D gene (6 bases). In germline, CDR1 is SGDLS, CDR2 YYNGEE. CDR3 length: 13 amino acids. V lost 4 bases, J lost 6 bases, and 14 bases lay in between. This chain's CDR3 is CASSPRPGGEQYF. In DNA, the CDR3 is TGTGCCAGCAGCCCCAGACCCGGGGGCGAGCAGTACTTC.

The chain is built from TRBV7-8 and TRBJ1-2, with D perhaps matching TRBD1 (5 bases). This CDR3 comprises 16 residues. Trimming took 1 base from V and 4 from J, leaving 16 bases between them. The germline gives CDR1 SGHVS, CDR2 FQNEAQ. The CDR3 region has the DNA TGTGCCAGCAGCTTAGTTGGGGGGTCGAATTCCTATGGCTACACCTTC. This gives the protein CASSLVGGSNSYGYTF.

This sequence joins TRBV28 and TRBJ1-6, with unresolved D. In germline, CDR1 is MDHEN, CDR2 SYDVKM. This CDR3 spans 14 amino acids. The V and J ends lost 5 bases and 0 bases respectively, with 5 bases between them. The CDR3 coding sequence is TGTGCCAGCAGTCAGTTCTCCTATAATTCACCCCTCCACTTT. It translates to CASSQFSYNSPLHF.

The CDR3 reads CASSLGTSGRYPTYEQYF. The CDR3 nucleotides read TGCGCCAGCAGCTTGGGGACTAGCGGGAGGTATCCCACCTACGAGCAGTACTTC. V and J are TRBV5-1 and TRBJ2-7; TRBD2 agrees at 14 bases. Trimming cost V 0 bases and J 2 bases; bases outside gene matches: 7. The CDR3 has 18 amino acids. Germline V gene lookup returns CDR1 SGHRS and CDR2 YFSETQ.

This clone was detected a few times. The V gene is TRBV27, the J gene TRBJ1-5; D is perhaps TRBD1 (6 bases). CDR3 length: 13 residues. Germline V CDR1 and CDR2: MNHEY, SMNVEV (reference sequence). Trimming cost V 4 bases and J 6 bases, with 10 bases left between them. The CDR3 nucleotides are TGTGCCAGCAGTTACAGGGCGCCTCAGCCCCAGCATTTT. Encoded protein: CASSYRAPQPQHF.

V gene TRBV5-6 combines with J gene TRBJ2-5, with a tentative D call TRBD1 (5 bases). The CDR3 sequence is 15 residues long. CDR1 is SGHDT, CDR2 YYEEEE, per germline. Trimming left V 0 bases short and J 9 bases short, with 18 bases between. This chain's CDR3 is CASSLAGHPQTAQYF. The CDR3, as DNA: TGTGCCAGCAGCTTGGCCGGACACCCCCAAACGGCCCAGTACTTC.

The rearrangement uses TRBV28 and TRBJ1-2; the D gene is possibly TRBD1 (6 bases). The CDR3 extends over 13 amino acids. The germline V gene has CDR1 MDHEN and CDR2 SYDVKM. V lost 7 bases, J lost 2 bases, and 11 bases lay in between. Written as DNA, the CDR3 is TGTGCCAGCAATCCAACAGGGAACTATGGCTACACCTTC. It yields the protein CASNPTGNYGYTF.

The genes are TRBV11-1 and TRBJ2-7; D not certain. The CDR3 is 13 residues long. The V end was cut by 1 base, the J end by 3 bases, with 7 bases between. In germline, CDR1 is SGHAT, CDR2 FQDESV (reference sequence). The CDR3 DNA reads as TGTGCCAGCAGCTTAGGTGCAGGCTACGAGCAGTACTTC. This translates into CASSLGAGYEQYF.

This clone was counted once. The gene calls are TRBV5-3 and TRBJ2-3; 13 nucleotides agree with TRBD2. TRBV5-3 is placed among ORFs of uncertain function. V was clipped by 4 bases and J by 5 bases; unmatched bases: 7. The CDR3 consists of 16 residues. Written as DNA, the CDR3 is TGTGCCAGAAGCACCGGACTAGCGGGAGTTCGAGATACGCAGTATTTT. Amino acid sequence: CARSTGLAGVRDTQYF.

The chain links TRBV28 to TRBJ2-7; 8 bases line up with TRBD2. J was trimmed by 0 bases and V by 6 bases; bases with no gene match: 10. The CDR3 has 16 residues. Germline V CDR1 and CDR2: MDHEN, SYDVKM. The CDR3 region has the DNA TGTGCCAGCAGGGGTAGCGGGATTGGTAGCTCCTACGAGCAGTACTTC. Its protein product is CASRGSGIGSSYEQYF. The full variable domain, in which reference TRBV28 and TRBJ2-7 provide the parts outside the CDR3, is DVKVTQSSRYLVKRTGEKVFLECVQDMDHENMFWYRQDPGLGLRLIYFSYDVKMKEKGDIPEGYSVSREKKERFSLILESASTNQTSMYLCASRGSGIGSSYEQYFGPGTRLTVT.

The CDR3 sequence is CASSELGRGGYTF. The CDR3 nucleotides are TGTGCCAGCAGTGAATTGGGGAGAGGTGGCTACACCTTC. The chain carries TRBV2 and TRBJ1-2, with D hard to call. Per germline, CDR1 SNHLY and CDR2 FYNNEI. This CDR3 contains 13 residues. Trimming removed 2 bases from V and 7 bases from J, with 11 bases in between.